The 8 T cell receptor beta chains below were found in one sample sequenced in a study of T-cell reconstitution after alpha-beta-depleted transplantation in children. The authors prepared the TCRbeta library with unique molecular identifiers. TCRdb reprocessed the PCR reads via MiXCR and lists one record per CDR3 protein. The sample has roughly 300,000 distinct CDR3 sequences, 11% seen once. The sample here was peripheral blood, taken 180 days after TCRalphabeta/CD19-depleted stem cell transplant. All receptors derive from a male patient between 2 and 10 years old who had a stem cell transplant for chronic granulomatous disease, so the T cells may come from the graft donor.

Concerning this clonotype: With a much larger clone just one base away, this may be a read error. This chain joins TRBV12-3 or TRBV12-4 and TRBJ2-3; D not resolved. This CDR3 contains 11 residues. Trimming removed 6 bases at V and 6 bases at J, with 7 bases between. The CDR3 DNA is TGTGCCAGCAGACGTCGGGATACGCAGTATTTT. It is translated as CASRRRDTQYF.

J is TRBJ1-5 and V is TRBV18; 8 bases agree with TRBD1. With 5 bases clipped from V and 2 bases from J, the junction kept 2 bases outside the gene matches. CDR1 KGHSH and CDR2 LQKENI come from the germline V gene. This CDR3 contains 14 residues. The CDR3 spells CASSDRGCNQPQHF. The CDR3 DNA reads TGTGCCAGCTCAGACAGGGGTTGCAATCAGCCCCAGCATTTT.

Remarks on this clonotype: One base away lies a much larger clone, so this may be a sequencing read error. J is TRBJ2-3 and V is TRBV5-1; TRBD2 is a possible D gene (5 bases). This CDR3 is built from 15 residues. Trimming removed 4 bases at V and 2 bases at J, with 14 bases between. The germline V gene has CDR1 SGHRS and CDR2 YFSETQ. The CDR3 DNA is TGCGCCAGCAGCCGCAGCGACGGGAACACAGATACGCAGTATTTT. Its protein is CASSRSDGNTDTQYF.

This clonotype was found many times. At one of its ends the junction is not consistent with the germline gene, which may arise from a read error. The chain recombines TRBV19 with TRBJ2-7, with D possibly being TRBD2 (6 bases). Per germline, CDR1 LNHDA and CDR2 SQIVND (reference sequence). The CDR3 sequence is 12 residues long. This CDR3 reads CASSMAGHEQYF. The CDR3 nucleotides read TGTGCTAGTAGTATGGCGGGACACGAGCAGTACTTC. Combining the CDR3 with reference TRBV19 and TRBJ2-7 gives the whole variable domain DGGITQSPKYLFRKEGQNVTLSCEQNLNHDAMYWYRQDPGQGLRLIYYSQIVNDFQKGDIAEGYSVSREKKESFPLTVTSAQKNPTAFYLCASSMAGHEQYFGPGTRLTVT.

This clonotype was seen many times. V and J are TRBV12-3 or TRBV12-4 and TRBJ2-2; 7 nucleotides line up with TRBD1. The CDR3 contains 14 residues. Germline trimming cut 5 bases from V and 5 bases from J; bases unmatched to any gene: 5. CDR3 in DNA: TGTGCCAGCAGTGACAGGGCCGGAACCGGGGAGCTGTTTTTT. It specifies CASSDRAGTGELFF.

This clonotype was counted many times. The rearrangement links TRBV20-1 to TRBJ2-3; no definite D call. The V end was cut by 1 base, the J end by 6 bases, with 5 bases between. Germline loops: CDR1 DFQATT, CDR2 SNEGSKA (reference sequence). CDR3 length equals 11 residues. The DNA for the CDR3 is TGCAGTGCTAGAGCCACGGATACGCAGTATTTT. This gives the protein CSARATDTQYF.

This clonotype was detected ten times or more. V usage is TRBV7-6 and J usage is TRBJ2-2; D is perhaps TRBD1 (8 bases). There are 17 residues in the CDR3. V was trimmed by 4 bases and J by 2 bases, leaving 17 bases between them. Per germline, CDR1 SGHVS and CDR2 FNYEAQ. The CDR3 region is CASSSTGGGKNTGELFF. CDR3 coding DNA: TGTGCCAGCAGCTCCACAGGGGGGGGAAAAAACACCGGGGAGCTGTTTTTT. The variable domain in full, completed from reference TRBV7-6 and TRBJ2-2, reads GAGVSQSPRYKVTKRGQDVALRCDPISGHVSLYWYRQALGQGPEFLTYFNYEAQQDKSGLPNDRFSAERPEGSISTLTIQRTEQRDSAMYRCASSSTGGGKNTGELFFGEGSRLTVL.

This clonotype was seen many times. CDR3 sequence: CAISESQGAYGYTF. For the CDR3, the DNA is TGTGCCATCAGTGAGTCACAGGGGGCTTATGGCTACACCTTC. The chain has TRBV10-3 and TRBJ1-2; the match to TRBD1 covers 9 bases. Germline lookup yields CDR1 ENHRY and CDR2 SYGVKD. V lost 0 bases, J lost 5 bases, and 1 base stayed unmatched. This CDR3 is built from 14 residues.